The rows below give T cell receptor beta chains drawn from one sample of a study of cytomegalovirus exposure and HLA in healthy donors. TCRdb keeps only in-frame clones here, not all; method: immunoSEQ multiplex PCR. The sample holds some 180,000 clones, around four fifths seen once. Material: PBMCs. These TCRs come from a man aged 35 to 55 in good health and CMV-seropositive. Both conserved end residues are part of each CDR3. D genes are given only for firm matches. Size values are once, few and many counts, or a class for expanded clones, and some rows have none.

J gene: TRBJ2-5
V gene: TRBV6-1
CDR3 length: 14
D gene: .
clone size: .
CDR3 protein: CASSPTSFLETQYF
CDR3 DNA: TGTGCCAGCAGTCCTACTAGCTTTCTCGAGACCCAGTACTTC

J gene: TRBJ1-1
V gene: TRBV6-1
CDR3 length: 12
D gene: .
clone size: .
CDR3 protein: CASSKEYTEAFF
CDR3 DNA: TGTGCCAGCAGTAAGGAGTACACTGAAGCTTTCTTT

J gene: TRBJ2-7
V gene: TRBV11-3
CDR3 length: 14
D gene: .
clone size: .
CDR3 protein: CASSLYHGFYEQYF
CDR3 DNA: TGTGCCAGCAGCTTATACCACGGGTTCTACGAGCAGTACTTC

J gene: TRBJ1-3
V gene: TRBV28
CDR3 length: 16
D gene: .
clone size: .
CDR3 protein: CASSLFPGQRGNTIYF
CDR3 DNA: TGTGCCAGCAGTTTATTCCCCGGACAGAGGGGGAACACCATATATTTT

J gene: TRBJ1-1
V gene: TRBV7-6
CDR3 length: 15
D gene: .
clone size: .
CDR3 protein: CASSPPPGVNTEAFF
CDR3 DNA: TGTGCCAGCAGCCCTCCCCCGGGGGTGAACACTGAAGCTTTCTTT

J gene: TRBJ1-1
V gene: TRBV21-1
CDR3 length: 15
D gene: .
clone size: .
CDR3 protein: CARGQGGDVGFEAFF
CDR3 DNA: TGTGCCAGGGGACAGGGCGGAGATGTAGGATTTGAAGCTTTCTTT

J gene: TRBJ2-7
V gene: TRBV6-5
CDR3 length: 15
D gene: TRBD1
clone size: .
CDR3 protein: CASSPGRGHPYEQYF
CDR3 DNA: TGTGCCAGCAGCCCAGGTAGGGGGCACCCCTACGAGCAGTACTTC

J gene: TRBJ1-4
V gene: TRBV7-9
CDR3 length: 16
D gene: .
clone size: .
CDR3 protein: CASSRVGGQGAEKLFF
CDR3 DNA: TGTGCCAGCAGCCGCGTGGGGGGGCAGGGAGCCGAAAAACTGTTTTTT

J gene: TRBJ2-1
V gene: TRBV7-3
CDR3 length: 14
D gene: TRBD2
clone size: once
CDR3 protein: CASSSRLAGNEQFF
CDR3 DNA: TGTGCCAGCAGCTCACGACTAGCGGGAAATGAGCAGTTCTTC

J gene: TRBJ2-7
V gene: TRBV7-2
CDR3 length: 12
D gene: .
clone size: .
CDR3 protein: CASSRDTYEQYF
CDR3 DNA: TGTGCCAGCAGCCGAGATACCTACGAGCAGTACTTC

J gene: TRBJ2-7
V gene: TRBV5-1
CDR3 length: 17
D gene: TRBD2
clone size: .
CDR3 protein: CASSLGGLAESSYEQYF
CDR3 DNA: TGCGCCAGCAGCTTGGGGGGACTAGCGGAGAGCTCCTACGAGCAGTACTTC

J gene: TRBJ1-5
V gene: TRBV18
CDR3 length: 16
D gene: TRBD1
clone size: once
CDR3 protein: CASSLRQGAGDQPQHF
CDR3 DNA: TGTGCCAGCTCCCTCAGGCAGGGGGCAGGGGATCAGCCCCAGCATTTT

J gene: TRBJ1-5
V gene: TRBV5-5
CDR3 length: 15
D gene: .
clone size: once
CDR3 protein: CASSPRQGGNQPQHF
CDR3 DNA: TGTGCCAGCAGCCCCCGGCAGGGTGGCAATCAGCCCCAGCATTTT

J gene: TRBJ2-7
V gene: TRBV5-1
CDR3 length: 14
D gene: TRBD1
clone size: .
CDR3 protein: CASGSTGGPYEQYF
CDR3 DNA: TGCGCCAGCGGCTCGACAGGGGGCCCCTACGAGCAGTACTTC

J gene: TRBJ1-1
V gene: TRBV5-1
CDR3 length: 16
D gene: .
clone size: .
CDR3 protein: CASSLGFRGTDTEAFF
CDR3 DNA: TGCGCCAGCAGCTTGGGATTTCGGGGGACGGACACTGAAGCTTTCTTT

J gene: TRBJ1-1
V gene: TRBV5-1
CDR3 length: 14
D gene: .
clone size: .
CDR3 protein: CASSAPGERTEAFF
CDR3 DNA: TGCGCCAGCAGCGCACCCGGGGAGCGCACTGAAGCTTTCTTT

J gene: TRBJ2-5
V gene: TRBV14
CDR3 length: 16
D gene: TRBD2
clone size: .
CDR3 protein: CASSRRLAGGRETQYF
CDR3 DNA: TGTGCCAGCAGCCGACGACTAGCGGGAGGGCGAGAGACCCAGTACTTC

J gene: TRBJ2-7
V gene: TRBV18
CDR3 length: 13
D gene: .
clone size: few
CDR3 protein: CASSPQGSYEQYF
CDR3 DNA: TGTGCCAGCTCACCGCAGGGATCCTACGAGCAGTACTTC

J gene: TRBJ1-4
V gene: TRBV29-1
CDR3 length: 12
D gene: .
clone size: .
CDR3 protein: CSVATGREKLFF
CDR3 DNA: TGCAGCGTTGCAACAGGCCGGGAAAAACTGTTTTTT

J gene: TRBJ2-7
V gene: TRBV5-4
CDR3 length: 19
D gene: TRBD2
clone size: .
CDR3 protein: CASSLERPSGRARSYEQYF
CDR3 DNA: TGTGCCAGCAGCTTGGAAAGGCCTAGCGGGAGGGCCAGGTCCTACGAGCAGTACTTC

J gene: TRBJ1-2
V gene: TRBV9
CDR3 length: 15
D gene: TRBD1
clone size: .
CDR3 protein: CASSGGGISNYGYTF
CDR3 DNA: TGTGCCAGCAGCGGAGGGGGCATCTCTAACTATGGCTACACCTTC

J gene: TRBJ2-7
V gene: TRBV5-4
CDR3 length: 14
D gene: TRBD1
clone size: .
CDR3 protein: CASSRGQGEYEQYF
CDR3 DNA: TGTGCCAGCAGCCGGGGACAGGGGGAGTACGAGCAGTACTTC

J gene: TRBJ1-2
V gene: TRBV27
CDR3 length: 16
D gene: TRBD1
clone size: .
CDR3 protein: CASSPKPSGQAGGYTF
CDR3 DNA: TGTGCCAGCAGCCCTAAACCATCGGGACAGGCGGGCGGCTACACCTTC

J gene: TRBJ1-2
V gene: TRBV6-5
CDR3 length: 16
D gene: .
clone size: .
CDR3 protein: CASSYSTGQGRGGYTF
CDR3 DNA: TGTGCCAGCAGTTACTCGACGGGGCAGGGTAGGGGGGGCTACACCTTC

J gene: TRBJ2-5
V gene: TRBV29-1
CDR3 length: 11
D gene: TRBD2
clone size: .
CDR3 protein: CSVAGRAAQYF
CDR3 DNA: TGCAGCGTTGCAGGGAGGGCGGCCCAGTACTTC

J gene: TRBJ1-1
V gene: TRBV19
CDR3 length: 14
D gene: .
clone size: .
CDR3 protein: CASRARRGGTEAFF
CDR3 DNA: TGTGCCAGTCGGGCCCGACGGGGAGGCACTGAAGCTTTCTTT

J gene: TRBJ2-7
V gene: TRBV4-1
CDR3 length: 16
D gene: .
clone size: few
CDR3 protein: CASSRINQLDNYEQYF
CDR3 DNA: TGCGCCAGCAGCCGAATTAACCAACTAGACAACTACGAGCAGTACTTC

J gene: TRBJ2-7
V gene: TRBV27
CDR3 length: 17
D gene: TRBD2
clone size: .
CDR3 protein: CASSEIRTGTSSSEQYF
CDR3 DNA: TGTGCCAGCAGCGAAATCCGGACCGGGACTAGCTCATCCGAGCAGTACTTC

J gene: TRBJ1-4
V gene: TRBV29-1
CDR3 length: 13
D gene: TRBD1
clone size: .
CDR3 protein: CSVVGQGNEKLFF
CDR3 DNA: TGCAGCGTTGTGGGACAGGGGAATGAAAAACTGTTTTTT